Listed below are T cell receptor beta chains from one sample, sequenced in a study of blood T cell repertoires in COVID-19. TCRdb's table, derived via immunoSEQ multiplex PCR, lists solely in-frame clones and lacks some. The repertoire includes hundreds of thousands of clones, about 87% of them detected once, and roughly 2% sits in the top ten. The specimen was peripheral blood. The receptor source for this set is a woman aged 60-75 years with COVID-19, enrolled during active disease. Both conserved end residues are part of each CDR3. A D gene is named only where the DNA matches it firmly. For some rows the clone size is stated as once, few or many, or as a class when expanded; others skip it.

D,J,V,size,CDR3,DNA
NA,TRBJ2-3,TRBV30,NA,CAWRGLPTDTQYF,TGTGCCTGGAGGGGGCTACCCACAGATACGCAGTATTTT
TRBD1,TRBJ1-1,TRBV3-1/TRBV3-2,NA,CASSPGTGRTEAFF,TGTGCCAGCAGCCCTGGGACAGGGAGGACTGAAGCTTTCTTT
NA,TRBJ1-5,TRBV7-2,NA,CASSAVGTQMVQPQHF,TGTGCCAGCAGCGCCGTGGGGACACAAATGGTACAGCCCCAGCATTTT
NA,TRBJ2-7,TRBV6-5,NA,CASSTDRGGYEQYF,TGTGCCAGCAGTACCGACAGGGGAGGGTACGAGCAGTACTTC
NA,TRBJ2-1,TRBV9,NA,CASSVEGGLWNEQFF,TGTGCCAGCAGCGTAGAGGGGGGGCTGTGGAATGAGCAGTTCTTC
NA,TRBJ2-7,TRBV7-9,NA,CASSRSGETYEQYF,TGTGCCAGCAGCAGGTCGGGGGAAACCTACGAGCAGTACTTC
TRBD2,TRBJ2-7,TRBV12-5,few,CASGRHGGSEQYF,TGTGCTAGTGGTCGGCACGGGGGGTCCGAGCAGTACTTC
NA,TRBJ2-2,TRBV5-4,NA,CASRKAAGAAGELFF,TGTGCCAGCAGGAAAGCGGCAGGGGCAGCGGGGGAGCTGTTTTTT
TRBD1,TRBJ1-2,TRBV6-1,NA,CASSEGLLQGVGYTF,TGTGCCAGCAGTGAAGGGCTACTCCAGGGGGTTGGCTACACCTTC
NA,TRBJ2-7,TRBV10-3,NA,CAISGDLPPRVQYF,TGTGCCATCAGCGGGGACTTGCCGCCCCGAGTGCAGTACTTC
NA,TRBJ2-1,TRBV11-3,NA,CASSSFRGLNEQFF,TGTGCCAGCAGCTCCTTTAGGGGCCTCAATGAGCAGTTCTTC